This passage covers 5 T cell receptor beta chains from one sample sequenced in a study of T-cell memory formation after mild COVID-19. TCRdb ran MiXCR on the 5' RACE reads and lists one entry per CDR3 protein. Of fewer than 650,000 distinct CDR3 sequences detected, 20% to 25% appear once; the ten largest clones hold 7% to 9%. Sequenced: PBMCs or a T cell subset sorted from them (not recorded which). These receptors came from an adult woman who had mild COVID-19 (a few samples of this study predate the infection). Cell type and time point are not known.

This clonotype turned up a few times. The chain combines TRBV5-5 with TRBJ1-5, with D unresolved. This CDR3 is built from 14 residues. Germline V gene lookup returns CDR1 SGHKS and CDR2 YYEKEE (reference sequence). V was cut by 0 bases and J by 5 bases, with 9 bases left in between. CDR3 amino acids: CASSLAWGDQPQHF. The CDR3 nucleotides read TGTGCCAGCAGCTTGGCGTGGGGTGATCAGCCCCAGCATTTT.

The chain combines TRBV30 with TRBJ2-1; 11 bases match TRBD2. CDR1 and CDR2 (germline): GTSNPN, SVGIG (reference sequence). Losses at the gene ends were 1 base for V and 6 bases for J; bases not matched to a gene: 17. The CDR3 contains 19 residues. CDR3 in amino acids: CAWSALQKELAGGFNEQFF. Written as DNA, the CDR3 is TGTGCCTGGAGTGCATTACAAAAGGAGCTAGCGGGAGGCTTCAATGAGCAGTTCTTC. The full variable domain, rest sourced from reference TRBV30 and TRBJ2-1, is SQTIHQWPATLVQPVGSPLSLECTVEGTSNPNLYWYRQAAGRGLQLLFYSVGIGQISSEVPQNLSASRPQDRQFILSSKKLLLSDSGFYLCAWSALQKELAGGFNEQFFGPGTRLTVL.

In its sample, this clonotype was seen a few times. The chain uses TRBV6-2 or TRBV6-3 and TRBJ1-5; D is unclear. CDR1 is MNHEY and CDR2 is SVGEGT in the germline V gene. The CDR3 extends over 15 amino acids. Trimming cost V 2 bases and J 2 bases, with 10 bases left between them. CDR3 DNA sequence: TGTGCCAGCAGTTACGGAGGAGTGGGCAATCAGCCCCAGCATTTT. Translating it yields CASSYGGVGNQPQHF.

This clonotype has more than one count but fewer than ten. The chain links TRBV7-9 to TRBJ1-5; D call uncertain. Germline values: CDR1 SEHNR, CDR2 FQNEAQ (reference sequence). This CDR3 has 12 residues. Trimming removed 6 bases from V and 4 bases from J, with 7 bases in between. CDR3 in DNA: TGTGCCAGCAGGGCCCTTAATCAGCCCCAGCATTTT. It codes for CASRALNQPQHF. The full variable domain, completed using reference TRBV7-9 and TRBJ1-5, is DTGVSQNPRHKITKRGQNVTFRCDPISEHNRLYWYRQTLGQGPEFLTYFQNEAQLEKSRLLSDRFSAERPKGSFSTLEIQRTEQGDSAMYLCASRALNQPQHFGDGTRLSIL.

This clonotype was observed a handful of times. The CDR3 nucleotides read TGTGCCAGCAGCTTAGATCCGAGCGGGAGCTACGAGCAGTACTTC. Protein: CASSLDPSGSYEQYF. This sequence joins TRBV7-2 and TRBJ2-7; 8 bases agree with TRBD2. V trimming: 1 base; J trimming: 3 bases; junction bases outside the gene matches: 5. The germline V gene encodes CDR1 SGHTA and CDR2 FQGNSA. CDR3 length equals 15 residues.